The rows below give T cell receptor beta chains drawn from one sample of a study of blood T cells in healthy people across ages. TCRdb called the 5' RACE reads again in MiXCR, with one record for every CDR3 protein. The table lists some 1.6 million distinct CDR3 sequences, roughly 32% of them singletons, with approximately 10% in the top ten. Input material: blood. These receptors were taken from a woman aged 25 to 39 in good health. Each CDR3 is given with its conserved first and last residue. Each record gives: D gene, J gene, V gene, clone size, CDR3 DNA, CDR3 protein. The D gene is left open where the match is weak. A row's size may be missing; if present it is once, few, many or a size class.

>TRBD1|TRBJ2-7|TRBV7-9|once
TGTGCCAGCAGCCCATCGCCGGGACAGGGATTTCGCGAGCAGTACTTC
CASSPSPGQGFREQYF
>-|TRBJ2-7|TRBV20-1|-
TGCAGTACCAGAGGGGGAGCAGGGCCCTACGAGCAGTACTTC
CSTRGGAGPYEQYF
>-|TRBJ2-7|TRBV7-2|few
TGTGCCAGCAGCTCCGGGATGATGTACGAGCAGTACTTC
CASSSGMMYEQYF
>-|TRBJ2-3|TRBV27|-
TGTGCCAGCATCACTCGGGAAGATACGCAGTATTTT
CASITREDTQYF
>-|TRBJ2-5|TRBV6-1|few
TGTGCCAGCAGTGAATTGGCGGGACGCAACCAAGAGACCCAGTACTTC
CASSELAGRNQETQYF
>TRBD2|TRBJ2-7|TRBV29-1|-
TGCAGCGTGGTGAGGGGACTAGCGGGACTCAACGAGCAGTACTTC
CSVVRGLAGLNEQYF
>-|TRBJ2-1|TRBV7-9|-
TGTGCCAGCAGCTCCTCTCGGACGGACAATGAGCAGTTCTTC
CASSSSRTDNEQFF
>-|TRBJ2-7|TRBV28|-
TGTGCCAGCCATCAGGTGACGGGCGAGCAGTACTTC
CASHQVTGEQYF
>-|TRBJ2-1|TRBV20-1|-
TGCAGTGCTAGACTGACTAAGGTGAATGAGCAGTTCTTC
CSARLTKVNEQFF
>-|TRBJ2-3|TRBV10-3|-
TGTGCCATCAGTGAGCAGGGGGGTACAGATACGCAGTATTTT
CAISEQGGTDTQYF
>-|TRBJ1-1|TRBV12-3/TRBV12-4|few
TGTGCCAGCGGTACTGAAGCTTTCTTT
CASGTEAFF
>-|TRBJ2-3|TRBV2|-
TGTGCCACCAGACGAGCAACGCAGTATTTT
CATRRATQYF
>-|TRBJ1-1|TRBV20-1|few
TGCAGTGCTAGAATTCCAGGGAAAACTGAAGCTTTCTTT
CSARIPGKTEAFF
>TRBD1|TRBJ2-7|TRBV5-1|-
TGCGCCAGCAGGCCAGGCGGGACAGGGGGAAAGTACGAGCAGTACTTC
CASRPGGTGGKYEQYF
>TRBD1|TRBJ2-7|TRBV20-1|few
TGCAGTGCCGCGGACAGGACGATTTACGAGCAGTACTTC
CSAADRTIYEQYF
>-|TRBJ1-5|TRBV4-1|few
TGCGCCAGCAGCCAAGAACCCCCGATGGGGGGGATAGTGCCCCAGCATTTT
CASSQEPPMGGIVPQHF
>-|TRBJ2-7|TRBV20-1|few
TGCAGTGCTAGCCCCGGCGGCGGCCCCTACGAGCAGTACTTC
CSASPGGGPYEQYF
>TRBD2|TRBJ2-7|TRBV20-1|many
TGCAGTGCTAAGCCCGTAGCGGGAGCTTACGAGCAGTACTTC
CSAKPVAGAYEQYF
>-|TRBJ2-3|TRBV27|-
TGTGCCAGCAGTTCCGAGGGAAGGTTGTCAGATACGCAGTATTTT
CASSSEGRLSDTQYF
>TRBD1|TRBJ2-3|TRBV24-1|-
TGTGCCACCAGTGATCGACAGGGGGAGGCGGATACGCAGTATTTT
CATSDRQGEADTQYF
>-|TRBJ1-4|TRBV12-3/TRBV12-4|few
TGTGCCAGCAGTCCCGACGCAGGAGAAGAAAAACGGTTTTTT
CASSPDAGEEKRFF
>TRBD2|TRBJ2-1|TRBV12-3/TRBV12-4|-
TGTGCCAGCGGTGAGGGACTACACGAGGAGTTCTTC
CASGEGLHEEFF
>-|TRBJ2-5|TRBV12-3/TRBV12-4|-
TGTGCCAGCAGCCCCCCACTCCGCGAGGAGACCCAGTACTTC
CASSPPLREETQYF
>TRBD1|TRBJ1-2|TRBV5-6|many
TGTGCCAGCAGCCTGAGAGGGGGCGACTATGGCTACACCTTC
CASSLRGGDYGYTF
>TRBD2|TRBJ2-5|TRBV10-3|-
TGTGCCATCAGTGACAACGGGAGGTACCAAGAGACCCAGTACTTC
CAISDNGRYQETQYF
>TRBD2|TRBJ2-3|TRBV12-3/TRBV12-4|-
TGTGCCAGCACCGAGAGGGGAGGGAGAGGCACAGATACGCAGTATTTT
CASTERGGRGTDTQYF
>TRBD2|TRBJ2-7|TRBV7-3|-
TGTGCCAGCAGCCAGACTAGCGGGCCCTACGAGCAGTACTTC
CASSQTSGPYEQYF
>TRBD2|TRBJ2-1|TRBV20-1|-
TGCAGTGCTAGATTAAAAGGTTGGGGTACTAGCGGGAGGCCATCCTACAATGAGCAGTTCTTC
CSARLKGWGTSGRPSYNEQFF
>-|TRBJ1-4|TRBV15|-
TGTGCCACCGGTCGGGACACGGGAGGAAAACTGTTTTTT
CATGRDTGGKLFF
>TRBD1|TRBJ2-7|TRBV4-1|many
TGCGCCAGCAGCCAAACTGGGACAGGGGGTCGGTACGAGCAGTACTTC
CASSQTGTGGRYEQYF
>TRBD1|TRBJ2-5|TRBV5-1|few
TGCGCCAGCAGCTTCACCGGGACAGGGATCCAAGAGACCCAGTACTTC
CASSFTGTGIQETQYF
>-|TRBJ2-7|TRBV27|-
TGTGCCAGCAGTCCCGACAGCGCCCGGCTCGAGCAGTACTTC
CASSPDSARLEQYF
>-|TRBJ1-2|TRBV24-1|-
TGTGCCACCAGTGCTTCGGGACGGGATGGCTACACCTTC
CATSASGRDGYTF
>-|TRBJ1-4|TRBV2|few
TGTGCCAGCAGCCAGACAGCGCAGAATGAAAAACTGTTTTTT
CASSQTAQNEKLFF
>TRBD1|TRBJ1-6|TRBV5-1|-
TGCGCCAGCAGCTTGGCACAGGGGATAGGGAATTCACCCCTCCACTTT
CASSLAQGIGNSPLHF
>-|TRBJ2-7|TRBV20-1|many
TGCAGTGCTAGAGATCTAGGACTATCACTCTACGAGCAGTACTTC
CSARDLGLSLYEQYF
>-|TRBJ2-7|TRBV4-2|many
TGTGCCAGCAGCCAAGATGACAGCTACGAGCAGTACTTC
CASSQDDSYEQYF
>TRBD2|TRBJ2-7|TRBV7-3|-
TGTGCCAGCAGCTTAAGCGGGGGGCTTGGGCTGTACTTC
CASSLSGGLGLYF
>-|TRBJ2-7|TRBV9|-
TGTGCCAGCAGCGAAGCGAGGACAGAGTTATCCTACGAGCAGTACTTC
CASSEARTELSYEQYF
>-|TRBJ1-2|TRBV12-3/TRBV12-4|-
TGTGCCAGCAGTTTATTGGACGGAGGCTATGGCTACACCTTC
CASSLLDGGYGYTF
>TRBD2|TRBJ2-1|TRBV7-3|-
TGTGCCAGCAGCCGACTAGCGGCTCTGCGGCATGAGCAGTTCTTC
CASSRLAALRHEQFF
>-|TRBJ2-5|TRBV20-1|-
TGCAATGCCCTCCCCTGGGGGCTCCAAGAGACCCAGTACTTC
CNALPWGLQETQYF
>TRBD2|TRBJ2-3|TRBV7-3|few
TGTGCCAGCAGCCTCGTTGGGACTAGCGGGGGGTATACGCAGTATTTT
CASSLVGTSGGYTQYF
>-|TRBJ1-1|TRBV20-1|-
TGCAGTGCTAGCCGCTCAGGCAGGGGTAACACTGAAGCTTTCTTT
CSASRSGRGNTEAFF
>-|TRBJ2-1|TRBV4-1|-
TGCGCCAGCAGCCAATCAGAAGGGAAGGGAGAGCAGTTCTTC
CASSQSEGKGEQFF
>TRBD1|TRBJ1-5|TRBV4-1|-
TGCGCCAGCAGCCGCCAGAAGGGACAGGGGGTCAATCAGCCCCAGCATTTT
CASSRQKGQGVNQPQHF
>-|TRBJ1-2|TRBV27|few
TGTGCCAGCAGTTTAAGTTCGAGGTCCTATGGCTACACCTTC
CASSLSSRSYGYTF
>TRBD1|TRBJ2-1|TRBV9|-
TGTGCCAGCAGCGGAGGGACAGGTGCCGAATTTGAGCAGTTCTTC
CASSGGTGAEFEQFF
>-|TRBJ2-7|TRBV7-9|few
TGTGCCAGCGTTCCTGGCGGGAACTACGAGCAGTACTTC
CASVPGGNYEQYF
>-|TRBJ2-4|TRBV5-5|few
TGTGCCAGCAGCTCGCGGCAGCCGGGGTCTGACAAAAACATTCAGTACTTC
CASSSRQPGSDKNIQYF
>TRBD1|TRBJ1-1|TRBV5-1|few
TGCGCCAGCAGCTCACTTCGTTTTGGACAGGGGGCCACTGAAGCTTTCTTT
CASSSLRFGQGATEAFF
>TRBD2|TRBJ2-3|TRBV18|-
TGTGCCAGCTCATCCTTCAGCGGGAGGGCCACAGATACGCAGTATTTT
CASSSFSGRATDTQYF
>TRBD2|TRBJ2-3|TRBV10-2|-
TGCGCCACAGAGGAGAGACTAGCGTTGACTGATACGCAGTATTTT
CATEERLALTDTQYF
>-|TRBJ1-1|TRBV20-1|-
TGCAGTGCTAGAGATCCCCTGAGCACTGAAGCTTTCTTT
CSARDPLSTEAFF
>TRBD2|TRBJ2-2|TRBV9|-
TGTGCCAGCAGCGTACCTAGGACTAGCGGGACTCTCGCGAACACCGGGGAGCTGTTTTTT
CASSVPRTSGTLANTGELFF